These 26 T cell receptor beta chains were sequenced from one sample in a study of shared clonotypes between healthy human individuals. Profiled with immunoSEQ multiplex PCR; TCRdb holds only in-frame clones, not every one. The sample carries 300,000 to 400,000 clones, 73% recorded once. Sequencing used memory CD4+ T cells sorted from blood. As to subset: CD45RA-negative fraction. The receptors originated from a man aged 25-40 years in good health.

The J gene is TRBJ2-1, the V gene TRBV28, with D unclear. Trimming removed 3 bases at V and 0 bases at J, with 9 bases between. The germline V gene has CDR1 MDHEN and CDR2 SYDVKM. CDR3 size: 15 residues. The CDR3 sequence: CASSFQGGSYNEQFF. CDR3 DNA sequence: TGTGCCAGCAGTTTTCAAGGCGGCTCCTACAATGAGCAGTTCTTC.

The rearrangement joins TRBV10-1 to TRBJ1-2; 8 nucleotides line up with TRBD1. Trimming removed 3 bases from V and 8 bases from J; junction bases left unmatched: 8. Germline V CDR1 and CDR2: WNHNN, SYGVQD (reference sequence). This CDR3 has 14 residues. Here the CDR3 reads CASSDGTGPLGYTF. In nucleotides, the CDR3 is TGCGCCAGCAGTGATGGGACAGGCCCCTTGGGCTACACCTTC.

This clone was counted only a few times. V gene TRBV7-6 combines with J gene TRBJ1-5; TRBD1 matches at 10 bases. The CDR3 is made up of 15 amino acids. CDR1 SGHVS and CDR2 FNYEAQ come from the germline V gene. Germline trimming cut 1 base from V and 6 bases from J; bases unmatched to any gene: 3. Here the CDR3 reads CASSLGQGAGQPQHF. The CDR3 DNA reads as TGTGCCAGCAGCTTAGGACAGGGGGCCGGTCAGCCCCAGCATTTT.

This clone was counted ten times or more. The chain carries TRBV27 and TRBJ2-7, with a possible D match to TRBD2 (5 bases). Germline V lookup: CDR1 MNHEY, CDR2 SMNVEV (reference sequence). The CDR3 sequence is 14 residues long. V dropped 1 base and J dropped 0 bases, with 7 bases sitting between them. CDR3: CASSLYGNSYEQYF. The DNA of the CDR3 is TGTGCCAGCAGTTTATACGGGAACTCCTACGAGCAGTACTTC.

The chain recombines TRBV25-1 with TRBJ2-1, with 8 bases identical to TRBD2. V lost 6 bases and J lost 7; bases outside the gene matches: 11. The CDR3 has 15 residues. The V gene's germline CDR1 is MGHDK and CDR2 SYGVNS. The CDR3 reads CASRTPGLEGNEQFF. In DNA form, the CDR3 reads TGTGCCAGCAGAACTCCGGGACTAGAAGGAAATGAGCAGTTCTTC.

The chain links TRBV5-1 to TRBJ2-2, with D unresolved. Trimming took 0 bases from V and 0 from J, leaving 6 bases between them. In germline, CDR1 is SGHRS, CDR2 YFSETQ. This CDR3 is built from 15 residues. DNA for the CDR3: TGCGCCAGCAGCTTGGCGGCTTCGAACACCGGGGAGCTGTTTTTT. Translated: CASSLAASNTGELFF.

This clone has a handful of counts. V gene TRBV5-4 combines with J gene TRBJ1-5; D not resolved. Between the trimmed V and J ends, which lost 4 bases and 6 bases, there was a span of 14 bases. Per the germline V gene, CDR1 is SGHNT and CDR2 is YYREEE (reference sequence). The CDR3 runs to 14 residues. As DNA, the CDR3 is TGTGCCAGCAGCATAGATCCGGCGGGTCAGCCCCAGCATTTT. This translates into CASSIDPAGQPQHF.

V gene TRBV30 combines with J gene TRBJ2-5, with 7 bases identical to TRBD2. The CDR3 has 14 amino acids. In germline, CDR1 is GTSNPN, CDR2 SVGIG (reference sequence). V trimming: 4 bases; J trimming: 4 bases; junction bases outside the gene matches: 9. In nucleotides, the CDR3 is TGTGCCTGGAACCGTGGGAGGGATGGAGAGACCCAGTACTTC. This sequence encodes CAWNRGRDGETQYF.

The chain has TRBV15 and TRBJ1-2; the D is unclear. Trimming took off 0 bases at V and 5 bases at J, with 4 bases between the two ends. This CDR3 contains 12 residues. Germline loops: CDR1 LNHNV, CDR2 YYDKDF (reference sequence). The CDR3 DNA reads TGTGCCACCAGCAGAGAAGGGTATGGCTACACCTTC. This codes for CATSREGYGYTF.

CDR3 in DNA: TGTGCCAGCAGCGCGTCTTATAGCGGGAGGACGGAAGAGCAGTACTTC. Its protein product is CASSASYSGRTEEQYF. This chain joins TRBV9 and TRBJ2-7; 10 nucleotides align to TRBD2. This CDR3 region has 16 residues. Trimming at V came to 3 bases and at J to 7 bases, leaving 13 bases not matched to a gene. Germline V CDR1 and CDR2: SGDLS, YYNGEE.

The chain combines TRBV9 with TRBJ2-3; unclear D gene. CDR1 is SGDLS, CDR2 YYNGEE, per germline. The CDR3 runs 14 residues. V dropped 1 base and J dropped 0 bases, with 6 bases sitting between them. The CDR3, as DNA: TGTGCCAGCAGCGTAATCGGGAGCACAGATACGCAGTATTTT. Encoded protein: CASSVIGSTDTQYF.

This chain links TRBV9 with TRBJ2-3, with 9 positions matching TRBD1. V lost 0 bases to trimming and J lost 4 bases; unmatched junction nucleotides: 9. In germline, CDR1 is SGDLS, CDR2 YYNGEE. The CDR3 spans 17 residues. The CDR3 bases are TGTGCCAGCAGCGTAGACCCTGGGACAGGGATCGCAGATACGCAGTATTTT. Translated: CASSVDPGTGIADTQYF.

This clone was observed at least ten times. V usage is TRBV30 and J usage is TRBJ2-5, with 16 bases aligning to TRBD2. CDR1 GTSNPN and CDR2 SVGIG come from the germline V gene (reference sequence). Losses at the gene ends were 5 bases for V and 3 bases for J; bases not matched to a gene: 3. This CDR3 comprises 15 residues. The CDR3, as DNA: TGTGCCTGGGGGACTAGCGGGAGGGCCGAAGAGACCCAGTACTTC. It specifies CAWGTSGRAEETQYF.

This chain connects TRBV30 to TRBJ2-3; 13 positions agree with TRBD2. The CDR3 runs 16 residues. Germline assignment: CDR1 GTSNPN and CDR2 SVGIG (reference sequence). With V trimmed by 4 bases and J by 5 bases, 9 bases remained unmatched. The CDR3 nucleotides are TGTGCCTGGAATGCCGGGACTAGCGGGATTGGAGATACGCAGTATTTT. Translated: CAWNAGTSGIGDTQYF.

This chain joins TRBV5-1 and TRBJ2-3, with TRBD2 matching over 8 bases. V was clipped by 2 bases and J by 2 bases; unmatched bases: 10. There are 17 residues in the CDR3. Germline CDR1 reads SGHRS; CDR2 reads YFSETQ. The CDR3 reads CASSFYGRAGATDTQYF. The CDR3 bases are TGCGCCAGCAGCTTTTATGGCCGAGCGGGGGCCACAGATACGCAGTATTTT.

For this clone: The identical CDR3 is also encoded by other nucleotide sequences in the sample. J is TRBJ1-1 and V is TRBV5-4, with D possibly being TRBD1 (5 bases). Trimming left V 0 bases short and J 1 base short, with 7 bases between. The CDR3 runs 14 residues. From germline, CDR1 is SGHNT and CDR2 YYREEE (reference sequence). CDR3 coding DNA: TGTGCCAGCAGCTTGGCCGGGGGGAACACTGAAGCTTTCTTT. Translated: CASSLAGGNTEAFF. Full variable domain (remainder filled in from reference TRBV5-4 and TRBJ1-1): ETGVTQSPTHLIKTRGQQVTLRCSSQSGHNTVSWYQQALGQGPQFIFQYYREEENGRGNFPPRFSGLQFPNYSSELNVNALELDDSALYLCASSLAGGNTEAFFGQGTRLTVV.

The gene calls are TRBV28 and TRBJ1-2; D gene ambiguous. The CDR3 contains 12 residues. V gave up 5 bases and J gave up 1 base, with 5 bases separating them. Germline V gene lookup returns CDR1 MDHEN and CDR2 SYDVKM. This chain's CDR3 is CASSPHNYGYTF. The CDR3 nucleotides read TGTGCCAGCAGTCCCCATAACTATGGCTACACCTTC.

This clone occurred once. J is TRBJ1-3 and V is TRBV7-2; 7 nucleotides match TRBD1. CDR1 and CDR2 (germline): SGHTA, FQGNSA. Unmatched junction bases numbered 8, after V lost 5 bases and J lost 4 bases. CDR3 length: 15 residues. CDR3 nucleotide sequence: TGTGCCAGCAGCACCCGACAGGGCTCCGGAAACACCATATATTTT. Translation gives CASSTRQGSGNTIYF.

The rearrangement joins TRBV29-1 to TRBJ2-3; 7 bases line up with TRBD1. This CDR3 has 14 residues. V gave up 5 bases and J gave up 2 bases; unmatched junction bases: 7. CDR1 is SQVTM, CDR2 ANQGSEA, per germline. CDR3 loop: CSVPGQLHTDTQYF. CDR3 coding DNA: TGCAGCGTTCCGGGACAGCTCCACACAGATACGCAGTATTTT.

The chain carries TRBV10-1 and TRBJ2-7, with D perhaps TRBD2 (6 bases). The CDR3 is 12 residues long. Trimming took 5 bases from V and 3 from J, leaving 8 bases between them. Germline loops: CDR1 WNHNN, CDR2 SYGVQD (reference sequence). CDR3 residues: CASSRDFYEQYF. CDR3 DNA: TGCGCCAGCAGTCGGGACTTCTACGAGCAGTACTTC.

This rearrangement joins TRBV9 to TRBJ2-5; 14 bases are a match to TRBD2. This CDR3 spans 15 amino acids. The V segment lost 0 bases and the J segment 5 bases; nucleotides outside the gene matches: 0. CDR1 is SGDLS, CDR2 YYNGEE, per germline. Written as DNA, the CDR3 is TGTGCCAGCAGCGTAGGGACTAGCGGGAGGGAGACCCAGTACTTC. It yields the protein CASSVGTSGRETQYF.

V usage is TRBV14 and J usage is TRBJ1-4; D may be TRBD1 (5 bases). The germline CDR1 and CDR2 sequences are SGHDN and FVKESK. The CDR3 extends over 14 amino acids. Trimming took 0 bases from V and 3 from J, leaving 5 bases between them. The CDR3 loop is CASSQEGANEKLFF. The DNA for the CDR3 is TGTGCCAGCAGCCAAGAGGGGGCTAATGAAAAACTGTTTTTT.

Remarks on this clone: The same CDR3 arises from other DNA sequences in this sample as well. V usage is TRBV2 and J usage is TRBJ1-5; 8 bases align to TRBD1. Germline loops: CDR1 SNHLY, CDR2 FYNNEI. Unmatched junction bases numbered 3, after V lost 6 bases and J lost 5 bases. The CDR3 is 13 residues long. The CDR3 reads CASRGTGDQPQHF. The CDR3 DNA reads TGTGCCAGCAGAGGGACAGGAGATCAGCCCCAGCATTTT.

The V call is TRBV7-2, the J call TRBJ2-7; 11 nucleotides align to TRBD2. Germline V lookup: CDR1 SGHTA, CDR2 FQGNSA. The CDR3 has 15 amino acids. J lost 3 bases, V lost 4 bases, and 5 bases had no gene match. CDR3 bases: TGTGCCAGCAGCTCATCTAGCGGGAGGTTCTACGAGCAGTACTTC. This translates into CASSSSSGRFYEQYF.

This sequence joins TRBV9 and TRBJ1-1, with 7 bases matching TRBD1. Losses at the gene ends were 0 bases for V and 7 bases for J; bases not matched to a gene: 9. The germline V gene has CDR1 SGDLS and CDR2 YYNGEE. The CDR3 has 15 amino acids. CDR3 in amino acids: CASSVVAGGNFEAFF. CDR3 nucleotides: TGTGCCAGCAGCGTAGTCGCAGGGGGTAATTTTGAAGCTTTCTTT.

This chain connects TRBV6-1 to TRBJ2-7; possible D gene TRBD2, 7 bases. The CDR3 sequence is 15 residues long. CDR1 is MNHNS and CDR2 is SASEGT in the germline V gene. The V end lost 4 bases, the J end lost 4 bases, and 17 bases lay between the germline ends. The chain's CDR3 is CASSAEWGGRYEQYF. Here the CDR3 DNA reads TGTGCCAGCAGTGCCGAGTGGGGGGGGCGATACGAGCAGTACTTC.